Listed here is a single T cell receptor (beta chain). Data came from immunoSEQ multiplex PCR; TCRdb stores just in-frame clones and leaves some out. The table has 90,000 to 120,000 clones, around 80% seen once. The germline gives CDR1 MNHEY, CDR2 SVGAGI. This CDR3 spans 16 amino acids. V shed 2 bases and J 3 bases; nucleotides not matched to a gene: 6. The data derive from a study of blood T cell repertoires in COVID-19. For the study at large: Sites in the United States, Italy and Spain provided acute and convalescent COVID-19 samples.

Sequencing was done on a sample of peripheral blood. This TCR came from a man aged 70 or older with acute or convalescent COVID-19. The chain has TRBV6-5 and TRBJ2-1, with 8 bases identical to TRBD2. The CDR3 spells CASSYGLRGGYNEQFF. CDR3 DNA: TGTGCCAGCAGTTACGGGCTCCGGGGGGGCTACAATGAGCAGTTCTTC.